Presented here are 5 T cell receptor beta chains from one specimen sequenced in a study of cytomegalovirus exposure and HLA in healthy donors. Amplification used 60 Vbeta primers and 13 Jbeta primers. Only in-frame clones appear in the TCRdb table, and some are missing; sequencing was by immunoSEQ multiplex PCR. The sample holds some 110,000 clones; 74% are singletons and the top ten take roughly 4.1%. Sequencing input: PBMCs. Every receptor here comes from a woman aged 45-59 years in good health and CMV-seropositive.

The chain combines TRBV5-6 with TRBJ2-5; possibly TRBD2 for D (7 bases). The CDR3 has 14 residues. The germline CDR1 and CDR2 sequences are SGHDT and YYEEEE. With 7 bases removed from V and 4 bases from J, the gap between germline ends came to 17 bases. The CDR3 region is CASGGAGTSETQYF. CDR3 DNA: TGTGCCAGCGGGGGGGCCGGGACGTCAGAGACCCAGTACTTC.

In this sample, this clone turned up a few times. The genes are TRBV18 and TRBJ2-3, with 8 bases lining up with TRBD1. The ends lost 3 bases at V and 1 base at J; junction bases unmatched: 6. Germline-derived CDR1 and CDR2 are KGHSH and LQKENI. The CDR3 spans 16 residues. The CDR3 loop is CASSPRQGPGTDTQYF. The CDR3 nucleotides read TGTGCCAGCTCACCGAGACAGGGGCCCGGCACAGATACGCAGTATTTT.

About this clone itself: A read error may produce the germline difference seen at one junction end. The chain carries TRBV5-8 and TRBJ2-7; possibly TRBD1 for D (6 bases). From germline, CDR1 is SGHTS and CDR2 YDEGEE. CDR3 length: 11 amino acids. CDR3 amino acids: CASSSGTPASF. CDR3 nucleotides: TGTGCCAGCAGCTCTGGGACACCGGCGAGCTTC.

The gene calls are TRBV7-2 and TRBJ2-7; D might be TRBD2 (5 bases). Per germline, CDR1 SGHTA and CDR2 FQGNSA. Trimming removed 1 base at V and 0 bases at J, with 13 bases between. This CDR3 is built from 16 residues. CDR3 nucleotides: TGTGCCAGCAGCTTAGATCACCCGGGGTACTCCTACGAGCAGTACTTC. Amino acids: CASSLDHPGYSYEQYF. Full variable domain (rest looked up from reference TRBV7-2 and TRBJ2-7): GAGVSQSPSNKVTEKGKDVELRCDPISGHTALYWYRQSLGQGLEFLIYFQGNSAPDKSGLPSDRFSAERTGGSVSTLTIQRTQQEDSAVYLCASSLDHPGYSYEQYFGPGTRLTVT.

The CDR3 DNA sequence: TGTGCCAGCAGCTTACGCGGACAGACTAGCACAGATACGCAGTATTTT. Amino acid sequence: CASSLRGQTSTDTQYF. The V call is TRBV7-2, the J call TRBJ2-3, with D possibly TRBD1 on 6 matching bases. The CDR3 covers 16 residues. With 2 bases removed from V and 0 bases from J, the gap between germline ends came to 12 bases. The germline V gene encodes CDR1 SGHTA and CDR2 FQGNSA. The full variable domain, with the rest looked up from reference TRBV7-2 and TRBJ2-3, is GAGVSQSPSNKVTEKGKDVELRCDPISGHTALYWYRQSLGQGLEFLIYFQGNSAPDKSGLPSDRFSAERTGGSVSTLTIQRTQQEDSAVYLCASSLRGQTSTDTQYFGPGTRLTVL.